This T cell receptor beta chain was obtained from a study of T-cell reconstitution after alpha-beta-depleted transplantation in children (dated by TCRdb to between 2015 and 2016). Broadly, across the study: Using TCR repertoire profiling, the study quantitatively followed how T-cell immune reconstitution unfolded in children after TCRalphabeta/CD19-depleted allogeneic hematopoietic cell transplantation.

Remarks on this clonotype: The antigen it recognizes is unknown. No base qualities exist here, and no much larger clone lies one base off it.

General conclusions and limits of the study: About two months after transplant, the apparently early recovery of alphabetaT-cell counts reportedly depended on just several hundred clones that had expanded rapidly and came from non-depleted graft cells. In some patients, high TCRbeta diversity at day 60 was attributed to recipient T cells and intrathymic progenitors that had survived conditioning. Hyperexpanded clone frequencies declined over subsequent months; after one year, T-cell counts and TCRbeta diversity were mostly attributed to newly produced T cells.

Per the publication, the treatment or condition label means: allogeneic hematopoietic cell transplantation with graft depleted of TCRalphabeta T cells and CD19 B cells. Transplant recipients were children who received TCRalphabeta/CD19-depleted allogeneic hematopoietic cell grafts. Measured from the cysteine to the phenylalanine, the CDR3 is 15 residues long. Only the CDR3 DNA is retained, 45 bases long and in frame from the first base. Trimming costs V 1 base and J 0 bases, and their ends lie 6 bases apart. The receptor library was made with PCR. TCRdb names Illumina HiSeq 2500 as the instrument used. TCR libraries were prepared with molecular barcoding, using unique molecular identifiers to normalize TCRbeta repertoire quantification. TCRdb reworked the public reads: Q25 trimming with fastp, MiXCR clone assembly, productive beta chains retained. Rows merge per CDR3 protein into single entries with the most common DNA and genes. This sample holds approximately 980,000 distinct CDR3 sequences; around 30% were observed only once. The biggest ten clones account for about 28% of the sample.

Here the chain combines TRBV12-3 or TRBV12-4 and TRBJ2-2, with no reliable assignment of the D segment. The starting material was PBMCs, mostly from graft donor cells, obtained 360 days after TCRalphabeta/CD19-depleted stem cell transplant. This sequence was found in a boy younger than two who had a stem cell transplant for SCID, so the T cells may come from the graft donor. The sequenced DNA: TGTGCCAGCAGTTTAGTTACAACGAACACCGGGGAGCTGTTTTTT. This gives the protein CASSLVTTNTGELFF.